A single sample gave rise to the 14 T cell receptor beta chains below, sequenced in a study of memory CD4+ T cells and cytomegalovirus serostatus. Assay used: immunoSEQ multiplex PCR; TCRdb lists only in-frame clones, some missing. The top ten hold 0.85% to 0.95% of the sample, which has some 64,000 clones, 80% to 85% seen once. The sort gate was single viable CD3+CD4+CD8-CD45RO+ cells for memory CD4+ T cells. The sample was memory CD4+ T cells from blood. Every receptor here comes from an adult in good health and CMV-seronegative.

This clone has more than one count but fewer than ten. CDR3 DNA: TGTGCCAGCAGCTTAGGAAGAGGGACTAGCGGGGTAGATACGCAGTATTTT. It encodes CASSLGRGTSGVDTQYF. V gene TRBV11-2 combines with J gene TRBJ2-3; TRBD2 aligns across 13 bases. This CDR3 has 17 residues. Germline V CDR1 and CDR2: SGHAT, FQNNGV. The ends lost 1 base at V and 5 bases at J; junction bases unmatched: 6.

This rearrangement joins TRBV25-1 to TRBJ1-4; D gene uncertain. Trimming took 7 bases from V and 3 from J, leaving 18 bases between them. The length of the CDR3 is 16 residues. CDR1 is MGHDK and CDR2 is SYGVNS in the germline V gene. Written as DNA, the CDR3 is TGTGCCAGCACTTACCCCCTAAGGGAATCTAATGAAAAACTGTTTTTT. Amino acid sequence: CASTYPLRESNEKLFF.

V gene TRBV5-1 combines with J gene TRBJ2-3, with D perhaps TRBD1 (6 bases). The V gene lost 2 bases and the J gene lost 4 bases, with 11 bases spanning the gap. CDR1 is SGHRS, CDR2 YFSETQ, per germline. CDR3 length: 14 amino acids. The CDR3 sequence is CASSLTGTPDTQYF. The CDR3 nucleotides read TGCGCCAGCAGCTTAACCGGGACACCAGATACGCAGTATTTT.

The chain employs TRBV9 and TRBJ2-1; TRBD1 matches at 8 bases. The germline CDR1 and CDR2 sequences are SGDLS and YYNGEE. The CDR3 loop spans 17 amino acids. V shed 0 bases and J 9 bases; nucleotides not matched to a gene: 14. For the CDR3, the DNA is TGTGCCAGCAGCGTAGTAGACGGGAGAACAGGGGGTAGTGAGCAGTTCTTC. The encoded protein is CASSVVDGRTGGSEQFF.

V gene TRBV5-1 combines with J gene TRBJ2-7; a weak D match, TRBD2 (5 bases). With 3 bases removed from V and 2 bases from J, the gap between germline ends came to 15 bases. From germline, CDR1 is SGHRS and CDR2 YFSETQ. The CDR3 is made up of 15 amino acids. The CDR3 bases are TGCGCCAGCAGCTCGGGGTACCTTGGGGCCTACGAGCAGTACTTC. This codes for CASSSGYLGAYEQYF.

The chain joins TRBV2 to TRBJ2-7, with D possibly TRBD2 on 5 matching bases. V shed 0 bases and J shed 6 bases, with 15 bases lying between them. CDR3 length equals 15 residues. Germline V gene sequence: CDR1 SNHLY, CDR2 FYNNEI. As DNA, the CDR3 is TGTGCCAGCAGTGAAGCGCAAGGAGGAGTCGTCGAGCAGTACTTC. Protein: CASSEAQGGVVEQYF.

CDR3: CASSQVESGQGNTIYF. CDR3 bases: TGTGCCAGCAGCCAAGTTGAGTCAGGGCAGGGGAACACCATATATTTT. V and J are TRBV4-2 and TRBJ1-3; tentatively, D is TRBD1 (6 bases). Trimming took 1 base from V and 7 from J, leaving 17 bases between them. Germline lookup yields CDR1 LGHNA and CDR2 YNFKEQ. The CDR3 runs to 16 residues.

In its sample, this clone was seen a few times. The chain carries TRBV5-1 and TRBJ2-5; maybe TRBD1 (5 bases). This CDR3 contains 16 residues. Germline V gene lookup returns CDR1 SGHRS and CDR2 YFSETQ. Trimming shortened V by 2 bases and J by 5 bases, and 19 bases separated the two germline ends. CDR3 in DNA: TGCGCCAGCAGCTTAGGTCCCAGGGAAGGTCCGGAGACCCAGTACTTC. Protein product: CASSLGPREGPETQYF.

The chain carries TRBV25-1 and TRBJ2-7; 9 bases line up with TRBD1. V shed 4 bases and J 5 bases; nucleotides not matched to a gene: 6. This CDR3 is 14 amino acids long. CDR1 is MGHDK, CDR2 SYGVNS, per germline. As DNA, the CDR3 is TGTGCCAGCAGTGCACAGGGGGCTAGGGACGAGCAGTACTTC. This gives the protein CASSAQGARDEQYF.

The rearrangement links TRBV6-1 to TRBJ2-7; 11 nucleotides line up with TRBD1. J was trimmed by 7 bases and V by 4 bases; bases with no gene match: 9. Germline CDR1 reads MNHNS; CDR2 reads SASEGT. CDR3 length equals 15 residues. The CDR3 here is CASSATGTGGGEQYF. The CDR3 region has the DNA TGTGCCAGCAGTGCAACCGGGACAGGGGGGGGTGAGCAGTACTTC.

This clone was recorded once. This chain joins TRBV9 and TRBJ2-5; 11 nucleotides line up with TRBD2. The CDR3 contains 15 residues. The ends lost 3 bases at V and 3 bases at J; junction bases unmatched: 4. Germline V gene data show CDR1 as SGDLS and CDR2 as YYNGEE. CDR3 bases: TGTGCCAGCAGCGAGACGGGACTAGCGGAAGAGACCCAGTACTTC. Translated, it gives CASSETGLAEETQYF. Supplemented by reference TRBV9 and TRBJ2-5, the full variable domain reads DSGVTQTPKHLITATGQRVTLRCSPRSGDLSVYWYQQSLDQGLQFLIQYYNGEERAKGNILERFSAQQFPDLHSELNLSSLELGDSALYFCASSETGLAEETQYFGPGTRLLVL.

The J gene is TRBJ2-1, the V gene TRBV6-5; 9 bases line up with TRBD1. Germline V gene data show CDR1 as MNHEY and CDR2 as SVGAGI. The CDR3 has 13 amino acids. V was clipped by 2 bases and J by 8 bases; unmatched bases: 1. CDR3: CASSYRTGDEQFF. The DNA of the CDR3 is TGTGCCAGCAGTTACCGGACAGGGGATGAGCAGTTCTTC.

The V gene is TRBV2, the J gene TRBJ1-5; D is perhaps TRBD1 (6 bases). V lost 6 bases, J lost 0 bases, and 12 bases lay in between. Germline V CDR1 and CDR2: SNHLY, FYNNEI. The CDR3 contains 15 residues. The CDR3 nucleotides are TGTGCCAGCAGGGGAGACAGGTATAGCAATCAGCCCCAGCATTTT. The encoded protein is CASRGDRYSNQPQHF. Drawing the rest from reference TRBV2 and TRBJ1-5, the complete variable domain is EPEVTQTPSHQVTQMGQEVILRCVPISNHLYFYWYRQILGQKVEFLVSFYNNEISEKSEIFDDQFSVERPDGSNFTLKIRSTKLEDSAMYFCASRGDRYSNQPQHFGDGTRLSIL.

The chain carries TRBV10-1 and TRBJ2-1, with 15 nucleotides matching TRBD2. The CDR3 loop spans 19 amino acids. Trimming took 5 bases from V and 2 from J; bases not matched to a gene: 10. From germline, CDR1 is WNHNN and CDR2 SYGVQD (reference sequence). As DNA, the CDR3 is TGCGCCAGCAGTCCTACGGGACTAGCGGGAGGTGACCCCTACAATGAGCAGTTCTTC. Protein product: CASSPTGLAGGDPYNEQFF.